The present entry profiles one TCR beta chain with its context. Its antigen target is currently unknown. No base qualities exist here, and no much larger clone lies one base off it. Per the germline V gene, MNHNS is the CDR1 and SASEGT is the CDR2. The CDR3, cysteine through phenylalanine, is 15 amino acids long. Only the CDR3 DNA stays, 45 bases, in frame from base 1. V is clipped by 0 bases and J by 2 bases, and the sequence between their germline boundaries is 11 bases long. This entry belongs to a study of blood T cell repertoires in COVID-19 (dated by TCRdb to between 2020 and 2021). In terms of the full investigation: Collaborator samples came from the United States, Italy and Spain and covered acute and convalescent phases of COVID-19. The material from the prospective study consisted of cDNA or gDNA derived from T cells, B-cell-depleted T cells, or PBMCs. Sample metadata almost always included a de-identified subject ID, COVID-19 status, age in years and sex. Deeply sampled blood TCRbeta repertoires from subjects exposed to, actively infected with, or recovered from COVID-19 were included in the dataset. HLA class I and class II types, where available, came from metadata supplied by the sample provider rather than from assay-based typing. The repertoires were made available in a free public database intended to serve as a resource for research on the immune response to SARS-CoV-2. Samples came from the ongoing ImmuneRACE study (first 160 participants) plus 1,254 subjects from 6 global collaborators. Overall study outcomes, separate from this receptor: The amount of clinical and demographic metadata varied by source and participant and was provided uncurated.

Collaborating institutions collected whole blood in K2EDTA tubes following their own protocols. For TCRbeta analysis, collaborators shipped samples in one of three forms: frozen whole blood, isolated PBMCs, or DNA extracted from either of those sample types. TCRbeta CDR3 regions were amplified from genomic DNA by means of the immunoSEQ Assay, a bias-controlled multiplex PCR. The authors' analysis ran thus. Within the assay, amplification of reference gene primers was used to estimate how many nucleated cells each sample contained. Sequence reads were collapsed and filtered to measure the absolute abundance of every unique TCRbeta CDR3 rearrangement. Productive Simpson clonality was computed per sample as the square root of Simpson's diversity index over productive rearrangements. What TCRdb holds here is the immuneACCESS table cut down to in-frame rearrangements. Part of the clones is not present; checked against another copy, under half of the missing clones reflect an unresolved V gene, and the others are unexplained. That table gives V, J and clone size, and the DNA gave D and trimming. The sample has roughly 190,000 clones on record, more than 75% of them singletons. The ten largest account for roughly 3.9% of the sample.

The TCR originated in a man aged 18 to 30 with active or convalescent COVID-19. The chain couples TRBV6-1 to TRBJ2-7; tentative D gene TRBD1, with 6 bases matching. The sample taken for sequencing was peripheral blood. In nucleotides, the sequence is TGTGCCAGCAGTGAAGCGGCACAGGGAGCCTACGAGCAGTACTTC. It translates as CASSEAAQGAYEQYF.